These T cell receptor beta chains were read from a single sample in a study of blood T cell repertoires in COVID-19. The method was immunoSEQ multiplex PCR; TCRdb's version includes in-frame clones alone and lacks a portion of them. The repertoire holds around 100,000 clones, more than 80% seen once, with approximately 4.5% in the top ten. The source material was peripheral blood. These receptors were taken from a woman in her fifties or sixties with acute or convalescent COVID-19. Each CDR3 is given with its conserved first and last residue. Fields, in order: V gene, J gene, D gene, clone size, CDR3 DNA, CDR3 protein. D genes are given only for firm matches. Not all rows give a size; the values are once, few, many and, for expanded clones, a class.

TRBV5-1,TRBJ2-7,NA,NA,TGCGCCAGCAAGCGGTGGGGGGACGAGCAGTACTTC,CASKRWGDEQYF
TRBV28,TRBJ1-5,TRBD1,few,TGTGCCAGCGAAGGGACAGGGGGCAATCAGCCCCAGCATTTT,CASEGTGGNQPQHF
TRBV7-9,TRBJ1-4,TRBD1,NA,TGTGCCAGCAGCCCCCGACAGGGGGCGGGAGCTAATGAAAAACTGTTTTTT,CASSPRQGAGANEKLFF
TRBV4-3,TRBJ2-1,TRBD2,NA,TGCGCCAGCAGCCAAGATCCGGTGACTAGCGTCTACAATGAGCAGTTCTTC,CASSQDPVTSVYNEQFF
TRBV5-4,TRBJ2-1,TRBD2,few,TGTGCCAGCAGCCTGGGACTAGCAGACGTCAATGAGCAGTTCTTC,CASSLGLADVNEQFF
TRBV19,TRBJ1-5,NA,NA,TGTGCCAGTAGTATGCTGTCGGGTGCGGGCTCAACTCAGCCCCAGCATTTT,CASSMLSGAGSTQPQHF
TRBV5-5,TRBJ1-5,NA,NA,TGTGCCAGCAGCTTGGATGGACAGTCAAATCAGCCCCAGCATTTT,CASSLDGQSNQPQHF
TRBV19,TRBJ2-3,NA,NA,TGTGCCAGCCAGCGCGAGACTAACACAGATACGCAGTATTTT,CASQRETNTDTQYF
TRBV5-4,TRBJ2-1,TRBD2,NA,TGTGCCAGCAGCTCGCCGTCGGAGCGGGAGAATGAGCAGTTCTTC,CASSSPSERENEQFF
TRBV11-2,TRBJ1-2,NA,NA,TGTGCCAGCAGCTTAATGACTTATGGCTACACCTTC,CASSLMTYGYTF
TRBV3-1/TRBV3-2,TRBJ2-7,NA,NA,TGTGCCAGCAGCCACCCGTTGTCCGAGCAGTACTTC,CASSHPLSEQYF
TRBV29-1,TRBJ1-2,NA,NA,TGCAGCGTTGAGCGGGGAGGCTACACCTTC,CSVERGGYTF
TRBV6-2/TRBV6-3,TRBJ1-2,TRBD1,once,TGTGCCAGCAGTGCGTATCTACCTCCGGGACAGGGTGTAATTTTCTATGGCTACACCTTC,CASSAYLPPGQGVIFYGYTF
TRBV28,TRBJ1-2,TRBD1,once,TGTGCCAGCAGTGACAGGACAGGGTTAGTGGATGGCTACACCTTC,CASSDRTGLVDGYTF
TRBV25-1,TRBJ1-1,NA,few,TGTGCCAGCAGTGAACCCGGACAGATATATGAAGCTTTCTTT,CASSEPGQIYEAFF
TRBV7-9,TRBJ1-2,NA,NA,TGTGCCAGCACCCACATTGGGGGCGTCTACACCTTC,CASTHIGGVYTF
TRBV12-3/TRBV12-4,TRBJ1-5,TRBD1,NA,TGTGCCAGCGGAACGACAGGGTCTCAGCCCCAGCATTTT,CASGTTGSQPQHF
TRBV5-4,TRBJ2-5,TRBD2,NA,TGTGCCAGCAGCCCCAGGACTAGCGGTACACAAGAGACCCAGTACTTC,CASSPRTSGTQETQYF
TRBV5-1,TRBJ2-3,NA,NA,TGCGCCAGCAGACTACTAGCAGATACGCAGTATTTT,CASRLLADTQYF
TRBV9,TRBJ1-4,TRBD1,NA,TGTGCCAGCAGCGTAGGCGGGACAGGGCCTGAAAAACTGTTTTTT,CASSVGGTGPEKLFF
TRBV2,TRBJ2-2,TRBD2,NA,TGTGCCAGCAGTCTGACTAGCAGCGACACCGGGGAGCTGTTTTTT,CASSLTSSDTGELFF
TRBV5-1,TRBJ2-3,NA,NA,TGCGCCAGCAGCTCCGGTAGCACAGATACGCAGTATTTT,CASSSGSTDTQYF
TRBV28,TRBJ1-1,NA,NA,TGTGCCAGCCAAAGGGGTCAGGGTCCGTACACTGAAGCTTTCTTT,CASQRGQGPYTEAFF
TRBV30,TRBJ2-1,NA,NA,TGTGCCTGGAGTGTAGGCGGCTCCTACAATGAGCAGTTCTTC,CAWSVGGSYNEQFF
TRBV25-1,TRBJ2-3,TRBD2,NA,TGTGCCAGCAGTGAATCGGGGGGGGTGGCAGATACGCAGTATTTT,CASSESGGVADTQYF
TRBV7-2,TRBJ1-3,TRBD1,few,TGTGCCAGCAGCCCCCGACAGGGGGAAGGAGGAAACACCATATATTTT,CASSPRQGEGGNTIYF
TRBV11-2,TRBJ2-1,TRBD2,NA,TGTGCCAGCAGCTCGGGGAGGGGTGAGCAGTTCTTC,CASSSGRGEQFF
TRBV27,TRBJ2-7,TRBD2,NA,TGTGCCAGCAGTCCGTTAGCGGGAGGGCACGAGCAGTACTTC,CASSPLAGGHEQYF
TRBV4-3,TRBJ2-7,TRBD2,NA,TGCGCCAGCAGCTTAAGGACAGCGGGGGGTTCCGAGCAGTACTTC,CASSLRTAGGSEQYF
TRBV7-2,TRBJ2-2,NA,NA,TGTGCCAGCAGCCTCCCCCGGGTCGACACCGGGGAGCTGTTTTTT,CASSLPRVDTGELFF
TRBV3-1/TRBV3-2,TRBJ2-2,NA,NA,TGTGCCACCGGACTGGTATCGAACACCGGGGAGCTGTTTTTT,CATGLVSNTGELFF
TRBV7-8,TRBJ2-3,TRBD2,NA,TGTGCCAGCAGCTCCCTAGCGGGAGGTAGCACAGATACGCAGTATTTT,CASSSLAGGSTDTQYF
TRBV24-1,TRBJ1-2,TRBD1,NA,TGTGCCACCAGTGATACGGACAGGGATGGCTACACCTTC,CATSDTDRDGYTF
TRBV7-2,TRBJ2-7,NA,NA,TGTGCCAGCAGCTTAGTGGGCCCTGACGAGCAGTACTTC,CASSLVGPDEQYF
TRBV7-8,TRBJ2-2,NA,NA,TGTGCCAGCAGCTTGGACAGTGGGGACACCGGGGAGCTGTTTTTT,CASSLDSGDTGELFF
TRBV14,TRBJ2-2,NA,NA,TGTGCCAGCAGCCCCTATCCCTACACCGGGGAGCTGTTTTTT,CASSPYPYTGELFF
TRBV30,TRBJ1-2,NA,NA,TGTGCCTGGAGTCTGCCAGGGGCTGTGGTTGTAACGAACTATGGCTACACCTTC,CAWSLPGAVVVTNYGYTF
TRBV24-1,TRBJ2-1,TRBD2,NA,TGTGCCACCAGCCTGACTAGCGGGAGTTACAATGAGCAGTTCTTC,CATSLTSGSYNEQFF
TRBV28,TRBJ2-7,NA,NA,TGTGCCAGCAGTTTATTACAGGGCCTTTCCTACGAGCAGTACTTC,CASSLLQGLSYEQYF
TRBV19,TRBJ2-1,NA,NA,TGTGCCAGTAGTGTCGGGTTGTACAATGAGCAGTTCTTC,CASSVGLYNEQFF